This is a list of T cell receptor beta chains from one sample in a study of early T cells in non-severe SARS-CoV-2 infection. From the 5' RACE reads, TCRdb called clonotypes with MiXCR, one entry per CDR3 protein. The sample has about 32,000 distinct CDR3 sequences, 9% seen once. Source material: whole blood. All receptors derive from an adult who was a healthcare worker with PCR-confirmed SARS-CoV-2 infection or an uninfected control (not recorded which). Each CDR3 is given with its conserved first and last residue. Where a row states a size, it is once, few, many or the class of an expanded clone; other rows omit it.

j_call clone_size v_call cdr3_length cdr3_aa
TRBJ2-2 - TRBV6-2/TRBV6-3 12 CASVTTTGELFF
TRBJ1-3 many TRBV5-1 16 CASSKETSTSGNTIYF
TRBJ2-5 - TRBV2 11 CASGTEETQYF
TRBJ1-6 - TRBV4-3 16 CASSQEGSVVGSPLHF
TRBJ1-1 many TRBV18 12 CASSPGESTAFF
TRBJ1-4 - TRBV20-1 14 CSATPRAFPEKLFF
TRBJ2-5 many TRBV4-1 17 CASSQDLFAGSQETQYF
TRBJ2-7 many TRBV11-2 16 CASSLEIQRGNYEQYF
TRBJ1-6 many TRBV12-3/TRBV12-4 15 CASSFGGQINSPLHF
TRBJ2-5 few TRBV30 12 CACRTYDYSFSF
TRBJ1-6 few TRBV13 16 CASTPPGSSYNSPLHF
TRBJ1-5 few TRBV5-1 15 CASSLSGDSNQPQHF
TRBJ2-5 many TRBV7-3 14 CASSPTGTQETQYF
TRBJ1-4 - TRBV6-6 11 CASSYRGELFF
TRBJ1-4 many TRBV5-4 15 CASSLGAGAGEKLFF
TRBJ1-2 - TRBV7-9 13 CASSLTTGTGATF
TRBJ2-3 many TRBV7-2 16 CASSLGGAGGTDTQYF
TRBJ2-1 - TRBV6-5 15 CASSAAGIPNNEQFF
TRBJ2-5 many TRBV20-1 15 CSAQMTSGGTSTQYF
TRBJ2-7 many TRBV18 17 CASSPTTFGTGYYEQYF
TRBJ2-5 - TRBV5-6 14 CASSLTALQETQYF
TRBJ1-5 many TRBV27 16 CASRGTGAPFNQPQHF
TRBJ2-3 many TRBV2 15 CASNGLAGRTDTQYF
TRBJ2-3 many TRBV5-6 14 CASSSLAGVDTQYF
TRBJ2-2 many TRBV11-2 14 CASSRQGNTGELFF
TRBJ2-1 many TRBV6-2/TRBV6-3 10 CAIGSNEQFF
TRBJ1-6 - TRBV6-4 15 CASSETGQANSPLHF
TRBJ2-3 many TRBV7-3 16 CASTPLAGGTRDTQYF
TRBJ2-3 few TRBV6-2/TRBV6-3 12 CASSPGVDTQYF
TRBJ1-3 many TRBV6-5 12 CASSYEENTIYF
TRBJ2-2 - TRBV27 11 CASSLTGELFF
TRBJ2-1 - TRBV7-2 14 CASRRTSDNNEQFF
TRBJ2-7 many TRBV3-1 13 CASSQMSAYEQYF
TRBJ2-3 - TRBV12-3/TRBV12-4 12 CAQGGSTDTQYF
TRBJ1-1 many TRBV29-1 14 CSVEIVDRNTEAFF
TRBJ2-7 - TRBV29-1 12 CSVPGRGYEQYF
TRBJ2-3 many TRBV18 15 CASSSRQGETDTQYF
TRBJ2-7 many TRBV5-1 15 CASSLVGTNAYEQYF
TRBJ1-1 - TRBV6-6 14 CASRMDRMNTEAFF
TRBJ2-7 - TRBV4-2 17 CASSPGSGGRSSYEQYF